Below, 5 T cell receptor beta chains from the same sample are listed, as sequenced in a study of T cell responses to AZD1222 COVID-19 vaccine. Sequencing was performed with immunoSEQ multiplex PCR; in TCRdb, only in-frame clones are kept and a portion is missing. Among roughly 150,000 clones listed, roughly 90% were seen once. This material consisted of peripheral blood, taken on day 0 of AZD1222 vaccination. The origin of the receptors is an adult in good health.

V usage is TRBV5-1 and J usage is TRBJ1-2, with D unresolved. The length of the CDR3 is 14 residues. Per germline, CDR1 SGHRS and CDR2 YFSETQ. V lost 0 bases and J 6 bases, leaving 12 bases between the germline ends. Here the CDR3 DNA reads TGCGCCAGCAGCTTGGCCGTTACACGGGATGGCTACACCTTC. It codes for CASSLAVTRDGYTF.

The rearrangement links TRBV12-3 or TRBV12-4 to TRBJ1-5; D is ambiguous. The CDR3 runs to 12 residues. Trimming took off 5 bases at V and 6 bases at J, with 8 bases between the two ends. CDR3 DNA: TGTGCCAGCAGTCTTCCATTTCAGCCCCAGCATTTT. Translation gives CASSLPFQPQHF.

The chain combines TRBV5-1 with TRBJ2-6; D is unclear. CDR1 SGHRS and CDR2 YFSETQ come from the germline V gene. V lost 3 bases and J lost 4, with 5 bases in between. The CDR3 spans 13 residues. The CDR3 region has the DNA TGCGCCAGCAGCTCGACCGGGGCCAACGTCCTGACTTTC. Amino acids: CASSSTGANVLTF. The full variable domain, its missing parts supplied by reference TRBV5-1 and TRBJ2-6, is KAGVTQTPRYLIKTRGQQVTLSCSPISGHRSVSWYQQTPGQGLQFLFEYFSETQRNKGNFPGRFSGRQFSNSRSEMNVSTLELGDSALYLCASSSTGANVLTFGAGSRLTVL.

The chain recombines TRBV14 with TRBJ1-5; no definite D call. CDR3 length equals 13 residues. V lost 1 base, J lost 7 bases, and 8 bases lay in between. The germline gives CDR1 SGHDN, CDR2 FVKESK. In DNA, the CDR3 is TGTGCCAGCAGCCAAGTTGGTGAGCAGCCCCAGCATTTT. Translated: CASSQVGEQPQHF. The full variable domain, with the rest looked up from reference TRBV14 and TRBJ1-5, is EAGVTQFPSHSVIEKGQTVTLRCDPISGHDNLYWYRRVMGKEIKFLLHFVKESKQDESGMPNNRFLAERTGGTYSTLKVQPAELEDSGVYFCASSQVGEQPQHFGDGTRLSIL.

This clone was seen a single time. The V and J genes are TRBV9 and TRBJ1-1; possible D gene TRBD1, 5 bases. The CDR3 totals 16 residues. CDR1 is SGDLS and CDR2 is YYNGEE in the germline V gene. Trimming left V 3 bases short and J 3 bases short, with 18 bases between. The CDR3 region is CASSAARDGRDTEAFF. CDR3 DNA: TGTGCCAGCAGCGCAGCCCGGGACGGGCGGGACACTGAAGCTTTCTTT.